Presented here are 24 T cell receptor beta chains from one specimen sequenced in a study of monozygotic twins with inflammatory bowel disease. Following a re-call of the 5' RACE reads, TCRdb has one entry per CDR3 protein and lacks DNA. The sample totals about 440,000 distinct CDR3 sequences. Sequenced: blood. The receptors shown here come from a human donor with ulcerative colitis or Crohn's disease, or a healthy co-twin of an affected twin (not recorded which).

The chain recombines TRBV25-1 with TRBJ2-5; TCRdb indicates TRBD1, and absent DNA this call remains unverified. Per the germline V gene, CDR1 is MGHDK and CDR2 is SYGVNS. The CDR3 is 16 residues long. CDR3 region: CASSESPLREKETQYF.

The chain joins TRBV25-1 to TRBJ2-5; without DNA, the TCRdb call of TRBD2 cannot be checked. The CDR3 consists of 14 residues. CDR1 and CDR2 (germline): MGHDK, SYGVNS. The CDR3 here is CASSELGLQETQYF.

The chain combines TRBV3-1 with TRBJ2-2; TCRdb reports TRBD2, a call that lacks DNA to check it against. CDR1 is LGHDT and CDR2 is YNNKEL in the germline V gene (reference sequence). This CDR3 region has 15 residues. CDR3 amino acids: CASQILAGDAGELFF.

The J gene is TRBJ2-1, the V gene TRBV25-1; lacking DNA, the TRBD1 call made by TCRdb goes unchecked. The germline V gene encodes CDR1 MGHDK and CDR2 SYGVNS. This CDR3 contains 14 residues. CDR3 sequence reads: CASRDPGPYNEQFF.

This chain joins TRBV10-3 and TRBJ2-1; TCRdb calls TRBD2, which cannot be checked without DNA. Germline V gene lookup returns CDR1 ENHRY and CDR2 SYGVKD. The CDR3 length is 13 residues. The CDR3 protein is CAISRLAGDEQFF.

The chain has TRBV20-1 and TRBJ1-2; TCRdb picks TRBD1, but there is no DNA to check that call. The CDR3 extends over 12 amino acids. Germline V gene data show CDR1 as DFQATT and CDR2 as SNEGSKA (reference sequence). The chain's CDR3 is CSASRGGDGYTF.

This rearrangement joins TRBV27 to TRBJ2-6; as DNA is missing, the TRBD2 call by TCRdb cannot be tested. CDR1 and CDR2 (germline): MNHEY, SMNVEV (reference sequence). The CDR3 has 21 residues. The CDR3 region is CASSYSLPGLTSSSGANVLTF.

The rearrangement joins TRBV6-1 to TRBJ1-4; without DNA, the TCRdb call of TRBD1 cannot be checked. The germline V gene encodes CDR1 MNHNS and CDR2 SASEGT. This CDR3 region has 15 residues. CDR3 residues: CASSTSRGRGGKLFF.

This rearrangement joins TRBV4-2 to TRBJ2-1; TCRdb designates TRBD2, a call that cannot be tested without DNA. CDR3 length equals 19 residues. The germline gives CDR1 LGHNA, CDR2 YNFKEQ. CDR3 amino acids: CASSRRLSGGASPNNEQFF.

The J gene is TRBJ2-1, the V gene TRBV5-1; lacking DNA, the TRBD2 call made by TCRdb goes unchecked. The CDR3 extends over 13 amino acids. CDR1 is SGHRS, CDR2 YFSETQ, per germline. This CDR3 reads CASSLGEYNEQFF.

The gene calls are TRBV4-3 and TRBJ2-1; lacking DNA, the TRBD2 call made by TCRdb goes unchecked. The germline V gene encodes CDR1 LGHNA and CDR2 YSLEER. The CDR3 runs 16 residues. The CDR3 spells CASSQGEGRAYNEQFF.

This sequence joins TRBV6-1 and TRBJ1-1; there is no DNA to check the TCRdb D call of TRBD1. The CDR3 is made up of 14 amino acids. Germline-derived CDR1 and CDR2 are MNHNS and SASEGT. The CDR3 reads CASDSRVGRTEAFF.

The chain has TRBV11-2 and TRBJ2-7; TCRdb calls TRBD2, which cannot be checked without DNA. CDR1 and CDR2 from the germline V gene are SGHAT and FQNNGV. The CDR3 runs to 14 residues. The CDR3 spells CASSSWGLGNEQYF.

CDR3 protein: CASSAGQGTFYEQYF. The chain recombines TRBV5-1 with TRBJ2-7; the TRBD1 assignment by TCRdb is unverifiable without DNA. The CDR3 totals 15 residues. CDR1 is SGHRS and CDR2 is YFSETQ in the germline V gene.

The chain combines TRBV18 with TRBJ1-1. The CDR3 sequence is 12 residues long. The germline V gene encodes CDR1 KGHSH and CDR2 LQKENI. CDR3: CASSKSNTEAFF. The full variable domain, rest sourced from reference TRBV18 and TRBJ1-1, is NAGVMQNPRHLVRRRGQEARLRCSPMKGHSHVYWYRQLPEEGLKFMVYLQKENIIDESGMPKERFSAEFPKEGPSILRIQQVVRGDSAAYFCASSKSNTEAFFGQGTRLTVV.

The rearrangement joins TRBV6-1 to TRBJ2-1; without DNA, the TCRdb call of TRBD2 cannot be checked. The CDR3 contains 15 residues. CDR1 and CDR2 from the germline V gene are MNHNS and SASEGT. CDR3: CASTLSGRYDNEQFF.

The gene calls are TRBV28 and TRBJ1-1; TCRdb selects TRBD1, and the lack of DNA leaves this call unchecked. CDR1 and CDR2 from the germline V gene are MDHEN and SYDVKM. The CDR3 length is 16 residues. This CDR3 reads CASSLVIDRYNTEAFF.

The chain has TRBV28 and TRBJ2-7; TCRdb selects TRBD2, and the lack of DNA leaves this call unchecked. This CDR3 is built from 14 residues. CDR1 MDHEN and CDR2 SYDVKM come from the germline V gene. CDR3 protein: CASSFGLADYEQYF.

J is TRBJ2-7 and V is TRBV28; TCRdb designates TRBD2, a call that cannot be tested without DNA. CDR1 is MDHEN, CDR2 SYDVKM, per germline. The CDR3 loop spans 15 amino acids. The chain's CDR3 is CASSTWVAGENEQYF.

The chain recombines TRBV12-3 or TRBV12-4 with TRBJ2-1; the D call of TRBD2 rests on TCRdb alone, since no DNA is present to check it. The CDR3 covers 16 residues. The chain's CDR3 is CASSRHSGGSYNEQFF.

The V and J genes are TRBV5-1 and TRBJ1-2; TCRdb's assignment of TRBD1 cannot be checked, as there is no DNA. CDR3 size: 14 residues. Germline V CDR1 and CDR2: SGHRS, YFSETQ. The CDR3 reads CASSPPDTYYGYTF.

CDR3 sequence reads: CSVEVPRRRALYF. The chain uses TRBV29-1 and TRBJ2-7; TCRdb designates TRBD2, a call that cannot be tested without DNA. In germline, CDR1 is SQVTM, CDR2 ANQGSEA. CDR3 length: 13 residues.

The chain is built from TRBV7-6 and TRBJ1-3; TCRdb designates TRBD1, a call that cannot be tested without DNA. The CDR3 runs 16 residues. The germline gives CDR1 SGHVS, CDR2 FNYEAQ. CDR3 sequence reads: CASSLATGAIGNTIYF.

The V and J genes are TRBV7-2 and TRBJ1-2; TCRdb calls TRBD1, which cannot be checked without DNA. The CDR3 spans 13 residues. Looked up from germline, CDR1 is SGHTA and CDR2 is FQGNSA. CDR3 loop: CASRLGHGYGYTF.